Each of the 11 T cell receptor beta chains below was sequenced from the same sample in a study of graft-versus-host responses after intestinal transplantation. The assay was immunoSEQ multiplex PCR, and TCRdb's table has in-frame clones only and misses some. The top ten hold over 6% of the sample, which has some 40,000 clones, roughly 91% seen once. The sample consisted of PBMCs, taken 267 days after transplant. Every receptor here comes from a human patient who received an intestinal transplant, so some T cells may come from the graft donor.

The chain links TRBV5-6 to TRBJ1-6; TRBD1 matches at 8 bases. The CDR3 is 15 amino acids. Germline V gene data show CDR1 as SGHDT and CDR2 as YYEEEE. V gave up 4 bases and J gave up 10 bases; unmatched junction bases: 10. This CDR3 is CASSPPDREISPLHF. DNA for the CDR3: TGTGCCAGCAGCCCTCCGGACAGGGAGATATCACCCCTCCACTTT.

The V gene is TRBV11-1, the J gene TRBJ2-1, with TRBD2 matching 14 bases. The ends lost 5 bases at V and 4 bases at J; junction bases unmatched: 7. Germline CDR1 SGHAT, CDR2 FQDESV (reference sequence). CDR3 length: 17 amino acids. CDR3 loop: CASSPRTSGGRYNEQFF. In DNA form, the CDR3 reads TGTGCCAGCAGCCCGCGGACTAGCGGGGGGAGATACAATGAGCAGTTCTTC.

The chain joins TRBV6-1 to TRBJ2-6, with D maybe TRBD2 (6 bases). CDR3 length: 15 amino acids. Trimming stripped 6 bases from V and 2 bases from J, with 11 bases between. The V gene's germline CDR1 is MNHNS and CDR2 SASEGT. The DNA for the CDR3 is TGTGCCAGCAGGGATTCGGGGGCTGGGGCCAACGTCCTGACTTTC. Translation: CASRDSGAGANVLTF.

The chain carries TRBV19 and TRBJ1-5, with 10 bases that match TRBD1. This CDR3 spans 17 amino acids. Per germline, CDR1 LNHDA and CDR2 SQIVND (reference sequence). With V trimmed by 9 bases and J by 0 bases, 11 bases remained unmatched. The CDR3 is CARIRDRGVPSNQPQHF. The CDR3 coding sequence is TGTGCCAGAATTAGGGACAGGGGAGTCCCTAGCAATCAGCCCCAGCATTTT.

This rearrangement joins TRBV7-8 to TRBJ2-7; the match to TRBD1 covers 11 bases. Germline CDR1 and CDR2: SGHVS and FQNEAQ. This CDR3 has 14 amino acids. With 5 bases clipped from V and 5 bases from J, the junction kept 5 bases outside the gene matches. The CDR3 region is CASSEWTGGNEQYF. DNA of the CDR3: TGTGCCAGCAGCGAATGGACAGGGGGCAACGAGCAGTACTTC.

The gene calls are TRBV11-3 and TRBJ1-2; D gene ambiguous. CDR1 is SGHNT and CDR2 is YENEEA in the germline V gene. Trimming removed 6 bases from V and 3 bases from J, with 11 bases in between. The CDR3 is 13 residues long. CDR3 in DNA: TGTGCCAGCAGTACTAGGGAGTACTATGGCTACACCTTC. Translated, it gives CASSTREYYGYTF.

The CDR3 DNA sequence: TGCAGCGTTGATCCAGACACCATGAACACTGAAGCTTTCTTT. It codes for CSVDPDTMNTEAFF. V gene TRBV29-1 combines with J gene TRBJ1-1; D remains ambiguous. The CDR3 is 14 amino acids. Germline V gives CDR1 SQVTM, CDR2 ANQGSEA. Between the trimmed V and J ends, which lost 3 bases and 0 bases, there was a span of 11 bases.

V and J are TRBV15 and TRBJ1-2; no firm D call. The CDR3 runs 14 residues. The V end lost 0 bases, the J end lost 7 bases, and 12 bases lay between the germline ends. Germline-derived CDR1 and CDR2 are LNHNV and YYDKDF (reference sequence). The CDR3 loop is CATSRDTGRLGYTF. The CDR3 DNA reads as TGTGCCACCAGCAGAGATACGGGGAGACTTGGCTACACCTTC.

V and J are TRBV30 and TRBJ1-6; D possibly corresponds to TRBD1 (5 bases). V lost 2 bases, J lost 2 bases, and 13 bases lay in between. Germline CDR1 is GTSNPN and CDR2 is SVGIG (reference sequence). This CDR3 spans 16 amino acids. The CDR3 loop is CAWSIGVLTYNSPLHF. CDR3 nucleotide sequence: TGTGCCTGGAGTATAGGGGTTTTAACCTATAATTCACCCCTCCACTTT.

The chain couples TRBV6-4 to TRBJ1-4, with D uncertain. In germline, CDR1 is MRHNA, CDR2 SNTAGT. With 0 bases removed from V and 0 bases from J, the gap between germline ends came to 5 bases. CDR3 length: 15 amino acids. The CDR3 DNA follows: TGTGCCAGCAGTGACTCGACAACAACTAATGAAAAACTGTTTTTT. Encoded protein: CASSDSTTTNEKLFF.

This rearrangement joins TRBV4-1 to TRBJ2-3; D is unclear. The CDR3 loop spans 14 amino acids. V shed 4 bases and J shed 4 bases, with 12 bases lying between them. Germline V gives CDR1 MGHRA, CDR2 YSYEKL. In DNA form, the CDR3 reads TGCGCCAGCAGCCCAAGACAAGTAGCAGATACGCAGTATTTT. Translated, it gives CASSPRQVADTQYF.